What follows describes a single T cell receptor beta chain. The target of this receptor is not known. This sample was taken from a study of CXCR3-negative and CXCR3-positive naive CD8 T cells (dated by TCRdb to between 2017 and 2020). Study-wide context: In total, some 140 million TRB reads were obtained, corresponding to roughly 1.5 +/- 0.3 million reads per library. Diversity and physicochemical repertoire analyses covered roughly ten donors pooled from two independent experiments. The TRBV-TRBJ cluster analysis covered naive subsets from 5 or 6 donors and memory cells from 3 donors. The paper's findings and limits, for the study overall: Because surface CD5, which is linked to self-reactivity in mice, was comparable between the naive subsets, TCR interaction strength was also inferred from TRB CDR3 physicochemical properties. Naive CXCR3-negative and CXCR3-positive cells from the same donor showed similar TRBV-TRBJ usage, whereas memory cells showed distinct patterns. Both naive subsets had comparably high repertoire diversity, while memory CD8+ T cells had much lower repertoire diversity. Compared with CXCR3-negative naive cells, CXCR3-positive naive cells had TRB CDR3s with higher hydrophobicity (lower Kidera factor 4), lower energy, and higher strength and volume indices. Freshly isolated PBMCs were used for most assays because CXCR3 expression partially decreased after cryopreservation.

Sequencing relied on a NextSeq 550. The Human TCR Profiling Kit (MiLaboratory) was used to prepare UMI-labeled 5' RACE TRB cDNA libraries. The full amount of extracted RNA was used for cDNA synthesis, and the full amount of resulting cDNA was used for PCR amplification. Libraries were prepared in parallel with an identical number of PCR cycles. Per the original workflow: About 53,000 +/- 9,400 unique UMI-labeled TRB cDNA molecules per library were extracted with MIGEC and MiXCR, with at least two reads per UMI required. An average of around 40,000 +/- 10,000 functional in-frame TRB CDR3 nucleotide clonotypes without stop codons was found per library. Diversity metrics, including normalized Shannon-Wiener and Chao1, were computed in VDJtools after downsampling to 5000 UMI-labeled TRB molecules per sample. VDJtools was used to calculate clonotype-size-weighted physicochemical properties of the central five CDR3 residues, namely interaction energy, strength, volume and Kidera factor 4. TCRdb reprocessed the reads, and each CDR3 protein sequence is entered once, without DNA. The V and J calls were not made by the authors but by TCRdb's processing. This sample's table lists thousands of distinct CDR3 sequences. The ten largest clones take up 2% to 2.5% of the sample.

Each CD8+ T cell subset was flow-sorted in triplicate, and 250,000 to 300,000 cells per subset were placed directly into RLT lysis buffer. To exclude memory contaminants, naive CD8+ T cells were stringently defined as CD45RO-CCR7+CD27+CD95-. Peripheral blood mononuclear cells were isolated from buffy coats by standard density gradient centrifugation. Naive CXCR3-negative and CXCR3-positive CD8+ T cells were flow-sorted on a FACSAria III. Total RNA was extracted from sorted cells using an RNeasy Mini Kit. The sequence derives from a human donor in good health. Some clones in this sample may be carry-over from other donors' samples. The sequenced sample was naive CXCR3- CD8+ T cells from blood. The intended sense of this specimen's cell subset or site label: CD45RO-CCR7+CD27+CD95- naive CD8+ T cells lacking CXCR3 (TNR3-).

Here the CDR3 is given as CSVDGDRGPQETQYF. Rearrangement joined TRBV29-1 to TRBJ2-5; TCRdb lists TRBD1, though no DNA is available to test this call. The CDR3, from cysteine to phenylalanine, totals 15 residues. Only the protein is on record. Taken from the germline V gene, the CDR1 and CDR2 loops are SQVTM and ANQGSEA.